Below, one T cell receptor (beta chain) is given with its context. Its antigen is as yet unknown. The entry originates in a study of early T cells in non-severe SARS-CoV-2 infection. Study-level results: VDJdb matching skewed toward anti-spike CD8 responses, missing private and CD4 specificities.

Germline V gene lookup returns CDR1 SQVTM and CDR2 ANQGSEA. CDR3 length equals 12 residues. Trimming stripped 4 bases from V and 0 bases from J, with 6 bases between. TCRdb recomputed calls from the 5' RACE reads with MiXCR, one row per CDR3 protein. The sample contains approximately 76,000 distinct CDR3 sequences, about 14% of which appear only once. The specimen sequenced was whole blood. This clonotype was sampled from an adult who was a healthcare worker with PCR-confirmed SARS-CoV-2 infection or an uninfected control (not recorded which). The rearrangement joins TRBV29-1 to TRBJ2-5; D unclear. CDR3: CSVGEHQETQYF. The CDR3 DNA follows: TGCAGCGTTGGTGAGCACCAAGAGACCCAGTACTTC.